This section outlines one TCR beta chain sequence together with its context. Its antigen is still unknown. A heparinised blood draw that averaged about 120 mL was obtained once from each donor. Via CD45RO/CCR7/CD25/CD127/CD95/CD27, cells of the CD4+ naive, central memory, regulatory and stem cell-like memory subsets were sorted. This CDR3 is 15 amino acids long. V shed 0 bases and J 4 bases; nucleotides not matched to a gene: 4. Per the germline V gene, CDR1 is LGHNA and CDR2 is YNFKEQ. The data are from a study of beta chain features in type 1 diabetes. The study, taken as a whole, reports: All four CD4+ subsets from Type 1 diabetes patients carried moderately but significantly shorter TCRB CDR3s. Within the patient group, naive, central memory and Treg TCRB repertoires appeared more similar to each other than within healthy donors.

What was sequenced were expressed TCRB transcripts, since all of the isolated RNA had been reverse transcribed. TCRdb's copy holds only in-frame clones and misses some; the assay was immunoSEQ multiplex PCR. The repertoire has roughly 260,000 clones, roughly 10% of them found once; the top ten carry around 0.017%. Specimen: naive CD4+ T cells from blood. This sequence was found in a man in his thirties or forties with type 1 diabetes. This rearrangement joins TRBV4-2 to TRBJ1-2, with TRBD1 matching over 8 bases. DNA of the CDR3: TGTGCCAGCAGCCAAGAGAACAGGGGGACCTATGGCTACACCTTC. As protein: CASSQENRGTYGYTF.